This T cell receptor (beta chain) originates from a study of blood T cells in healthy people across ages. Isolated PBMCs totaled at least 7 million in each sample. A few counts support this clonotype. The antigen is undetermined. Overall study results and limits: TCR beta diversity per million T cells fell roughly linearly with age. Both naive CD4+ cell counts and diversity were greater in long-lived donors than in aged donors.

V was trimmed by 1 base and J by 0 bases, leaving 16 bases between them. Germline CDR1 and CDR2: MGHRA and YSYEKL. The CDR3 has 17 amino acids. PCR was performed a second time for about 7 to 11 cycles using a sample-barcoded 5' primer and a J-beta primer mix. Via MiXCR, TCRdb re-called the 5' RACE reads, giving one row per CDR3 protein. This sample carries about a million distinct CDR3 sequences, roughly 51% of them seen once, and the ten largest clones take about 20%. Material: blood. The receptor was derived from a woman aged 55-69 years in good health. This sequence joins TRBV4-1 and TRBJ2-7, with D perhaps TRBD2 (6 bases). CDR3 region: CASSQVSASATSYEQYF. CDR3 bases: TGCGCCAGCAGCCAAGTGTCCGCTAGCGCGACCTCCTACGAGCAGTACTTC.